One and the same sample provided the 14 T cell receptor beta chains below, sequenced in a study of T cell repertoires in cytomegalovirus infection. Antigens for these TCRs are unknown. TCRdb redid the calling of the reads with MiXCR, one entry per CDR3 protein. The table shows fewer than 950,000 distinct CDR3 sequences, with approximately 32% occurring only once. The sample in question was cultured CD8+ T cells from PBMCs, obtained from culture after CMV antigen stimulation. The receptors were sampled from a human donor in good health (CMV status not recorded). Some clones in this sample may be carry-over from other donors' samples.

This clonotype came up a few times. This chain links TRBV7-6 with TRBJ2-3, with 8 bases lining up with TRBD2. Germline V lookup: CDR1 SGHVS, CDR2 FNYEAQ. V lost 5 bases, J lost 2 bases, and 21 bases stayed unmatched. The length of the CDR3 is 20 residues. CDR3 DNA: TGTGCCAGCAGCCACGACGGGAGGGTCGGGGGCTACTTGGACACAGATACGCAGTATTTT. It codes for CASSHDGRVGGYLDTDTQYF. Based on the CDR3 plus reference TRBV7-6 and TRBJ2-3, the full variable domain is GAGVSQSPRYKVTKRGQDVALRCDPISGHVSLYWYRQALGQGPEFLTYFNYEAQQDKSGLPNDRFSAERPEGSISTLTIQRTEQRDSAMYRCASSHDGRVGGYLDTDTQYFGPGTRLTVL.

This clonotype occurred once. This chain's CDR3 is CAISGGSRDLNTEAFF. The CDR3 DNA reads TGTGCCATCAGTGGGGGCAGCCGAGACCTGAACACTGAAGCTTTCTTT. This chain joins TRBV10-3 and TRBJ1-1; tentative D call: TRBD1 (5 bases). V lost 4 bases to trimming and J lost 0 bases, with 15 bases between them. Per germline, CDR1 ENHRY and CDR2 SYGVKD. This CDR3 is 16 amino acids long.

In its sample, this clonotype was seen a few times. V gene TRBV4-1 combines with J gene TRBJ1-1, with D unclear. There are 15 residues in the CDR3. Germline values: CDR1 MGHRA, CDR2 YSYEKL. V dropped 1 base and J dropped 3 bases, with 12 bases sitting between them. This CDR3 reads CASSQVPKTYTEAFF. The DNA of the CDR3 is TGCGCCAGCAGCCAAGTGCCTAAGACGTACACTGAAGCTTTCTTT.

This clonotype has just a few counts. The V call is TRBV11-2, the J call TRBJ2-6; 8 bases match TRBD1. The CDR3 consists of 17 residues. V gave up 5 bases and J gave up 0 bases; unmatched junction bases: 6. Germline assignment: CDR1 SGHAT and CDR2 FQNNGV. The CDR3 spells CASSPGQGPSGANVLTF. In nucleotides, the CDR3 is TGTGCCAGCAGCCCCGGACAGGGCCCCTCTGGGGCCAACGTCCTGACTTTC.

The chain carries TRBV27 and TRBJ1-2; 7 bases align to TRBD1. There are 15 residues in the CDR3. Germline loops: CDR1 MNHEY, CDR2 SMNVEV (reference sequence). The V segment lost 8 bases and the J segment 8 bases; nucleotides outside the gene matches: 17. The CDR3 sequence: CASYGVTGVERGYTF. The CDR3 DNA is TGTGCCAGCTATGGAGTTACAGGGGTGGAGCGGGGCTACACCTTC.

This clonotype showed up just a few times. The V gene is TRBV19, the J gene TRBJ1-1, with 8 bases identical to TRBD1. The CDR3 is 13 amino acids. V trimming: 2 bases; J trimming: 11 bases; junction bases outside the gene matches: 7. Germline loops: CDR1 LNHDA, CDR2 SQIVND (reference sequence). The CDR3 reads CASSIQGAGGAFF. CDR3 coding DNA: TGTGCCAGTAGTATACAGGGGGCCGGGGGCGCTTTCTTT.

The sample holds a few counts of this clonotype. The chain joins TRBV7-8 to TRBJ2-6; a weak D match, TRBD2 (6 bases). The CDR3 covers 16 residues. Germline values: CDR1 SGHVS, CDR2 FQNEAQ. Trimming took off 7 bases at V and 0 bases at J, with 13 bases between the two ends. CDR3 coding DNA: TGTGCCAGCACTCTAAGGGAGGACTCTGGGGCCAACGTCCTGACTTTC. Translated: CASTLREDSGANVLTF. Looking up the rest from reference TRBV7-8 and TRBJ2-6 gives the full variable domain: GAGVSQSPRYKVAKRGQDVALRCDPISGHVSLFWYQQALGQGPEFLTYFQNEAQLDKSGLPSDRFFAERPEGSVSTLKIQRTQQEDSAVYLCASTLREDSGANVLTFGAGSRLTVL.

The chain is built from TRBV18 and TRBJ2-7, with 7 bases matching TRBD1. Trimming took 10 bases from V and 4 from J; bases not matched to a gene: 7. Germline-derived CDR1 and CDR2 are KGHSH and LQKENI. This CDR3 contains 12 residues. CDR3 loop: CAKEQGRYEQYF. In DNA, the CDR3 is TGTGCCAAAGAACAGGGGAGATACGAGCAGTACTTC.

V usage is TRBV20-1 and J usage is TRBJ1-6, with no clear D. Germline loops: CDR1 DFQATT, CDR2 SNEGSKA (reference sequence). The CDR3 sequence is 18 residues long. Trimming removed 4 bases at V and 10 bases at J, with 29 bases between. CDR3 protein: CSAKGSFETSSLGSPLHF. The DNA for the CDR3 is TGCAGTGCTAAAGGGAGCTTTGAGACGTCCAGTTTGGGGTCACCCCTCCACTTT.

This clonotype was found a few times. The J gene is TRBJ2-3, the V gene TRBV7-9; TRBD1 matches 7 bases. Losses at the gene ends were 0 bases for V and 1 base for J; bases not matched to a gene: 7. This CDR3 has 17 amino acids. CDR1 is SEHNR, CDR2 FQNEAQ, per germline (reference sequence). The CDR3 sequence is CASSLASGTVGTDTQYF. The CDR3 nucleotides are TGTGCCAGCAGCTTAGCCTCCGGGACAGTGGGCACAGATACGCAGTATTTT.

This clonotype was seen a handful of times. The chain employs TRBV19 and TRBJ2-1, with D tentatively TRBD1 (6 bases). The CDR3 has 12 residues. Trimming took 10 bases from V and 4 from J, leaving 11 bases between them. CDR1 and CDR2 from the germline V gene are LNHDA and SQIVND (reference sequence). This chain's CDR3 is CATQQGYNEQFF. CDR3 DNA: TGTGCCACGCAACAGGGATACAATGAGCAGTTCTTC. The whole variable domain, filled in from reference TRBV19 and TRBJ2-1, reads DGGITQSPKYLFRKEGQNVTLSCEQNLNHDAMYWYRQDPGQGLRLIYYSQIVNDFQKGDIAEGYSVSREKKESFPLTVTSAQKNPTAFYLCATQQGYNEQFFGPGTRLTVL.

Only a few counts were recorded for this clonotype. The J gene is TRBJ2-5, the V gene TRBV6-5; D gene unclear. Germline values: CDR1 MNHEY, CDR2 SVGAGI. Trimming shortened V by 4 bases and J by 6 bases, and 6 bases separated the two germline ends. This CDR3 is 11 amino acids long. CDR3 nucleotide sequence: TGTGCCAGCAGTTTTGGGCAGACCCAGTACTTC. Residues: CASSFGQTQYF.

This clonotype occurred once. Mismatch with germline at one junction end may stem from a read error. CDR3 sequence (DNA): TGTGTCAGCAGCTTAGAGGTCAGTGGCGGCACAGATACGCAGTATTTT. Translated, it gives CVSSLEVSGGTDTQYF. V gene TRBV7-6 combines with J gene TRBJ2-3, with D uncertain. The CDR3 consists of 16 residues. Germline V lookup: CDR1 SGHVS, CDR2 FNYEAQ. Supplemented by reference TRBV7-6 and TRBJ2-3, the full variable domain reads GAGVSQSPRYKVTKRGQDVALRCDPISGHVSLYWYRQALGQGPEFLTYFNYEAQQDKSGLPNDRFSAERPEGSISTLTIQRTEQRDSAMYRCVSSLEVSGGTDTQYFGPGTRLTVL.

The CDR3 DNA follows: TGTGCCAGCAGTGACTCGATCCGGGACAGGGGGTTCTATGGCTACACCTTC. Amino acids: CASSDSIRDRGFYGYTF. This sequence joins TRBV6-4 and TRBJ1-2, with TRBD1 identical over 11 bases. J was trimmed by 4 bases and V by 0 bases; bases with no gene match: 7. Germline lookup yields CDR1 MRHNA and CDR2 SNTAGT. The CDR3 sequence is 17 residues long.